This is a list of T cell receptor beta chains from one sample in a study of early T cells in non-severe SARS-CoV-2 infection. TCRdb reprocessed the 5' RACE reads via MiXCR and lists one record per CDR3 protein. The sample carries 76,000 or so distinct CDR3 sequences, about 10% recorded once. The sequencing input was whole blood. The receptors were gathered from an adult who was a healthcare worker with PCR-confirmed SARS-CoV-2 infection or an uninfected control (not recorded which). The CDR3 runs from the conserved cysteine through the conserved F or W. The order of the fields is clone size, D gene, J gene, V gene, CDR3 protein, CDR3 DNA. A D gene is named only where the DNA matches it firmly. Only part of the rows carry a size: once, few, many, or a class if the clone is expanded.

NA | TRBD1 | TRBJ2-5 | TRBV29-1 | CSAVRDRAQETQYF | TGCAGCGCCGTCCGGGACAGGGCGCAGGAGACCCAGTACTTC
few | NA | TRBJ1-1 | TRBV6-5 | CASSYSTENTEAFF | TGTGCCAGCAGTTACTCCACAGAGAACACTGAAGCTTTCTTT
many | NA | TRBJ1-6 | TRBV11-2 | CASSLARRNSPLHF | TGTGCCAGCAGCTTAGCCAGGAGGAATTCACCCCTCCACTTT
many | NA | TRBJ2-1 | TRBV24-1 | CATSDPLRAGGEQFF | TGTGCCACCAGTGACCCCTTGAGGGCCGGCGGTGAGCAGTTCTTC
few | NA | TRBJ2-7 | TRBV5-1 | CASSPGRSTDDGQYF | TGCGCCAGCAGTCCCGGACGGTCAACCGACGATGGGCAGTACTTC
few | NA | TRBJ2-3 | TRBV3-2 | CASSGRGDTQYF | TGTGCCAGCAGCGGGAGGGGAGATACGCAGTATTTT
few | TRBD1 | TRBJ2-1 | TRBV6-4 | CASSEDRRNEQFF | TGTGCCAGCAGTGAGGACAGGCGCAATGAGCAGTTCTTC
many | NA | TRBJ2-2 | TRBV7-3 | CASSLTGSGELFF | TGTGCCAGCAGCTTGACAGGATCAGGGGAGCTGTTTTTT
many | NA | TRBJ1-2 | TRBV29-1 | CSVVAGRGYTF | TGCAGCGTTGTGGCAGGGAGAGGCTACACCTTC
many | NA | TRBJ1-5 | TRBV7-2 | CASSREGYSNQPQHF | TGTGCCAGCAGCCGGGAGGGGTATAGCAATCAGCCCCAGCATTTT